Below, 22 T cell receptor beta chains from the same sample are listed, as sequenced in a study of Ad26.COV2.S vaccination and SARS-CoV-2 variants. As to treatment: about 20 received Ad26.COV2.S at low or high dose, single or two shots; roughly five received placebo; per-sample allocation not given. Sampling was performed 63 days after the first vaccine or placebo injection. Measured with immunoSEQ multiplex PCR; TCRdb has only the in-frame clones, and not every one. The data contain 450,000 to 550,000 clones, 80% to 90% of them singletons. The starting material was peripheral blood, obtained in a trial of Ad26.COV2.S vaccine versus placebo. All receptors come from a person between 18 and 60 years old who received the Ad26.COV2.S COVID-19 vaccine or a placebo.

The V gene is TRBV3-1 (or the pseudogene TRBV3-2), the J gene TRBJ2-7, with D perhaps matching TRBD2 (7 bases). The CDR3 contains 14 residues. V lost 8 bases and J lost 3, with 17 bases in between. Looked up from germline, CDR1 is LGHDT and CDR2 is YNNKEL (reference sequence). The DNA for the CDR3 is TGTGCCAGCGAAAAGGGGGGGGCCTACTACGAGCAGTACTTC. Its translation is CASEKGGAYYEQYF.

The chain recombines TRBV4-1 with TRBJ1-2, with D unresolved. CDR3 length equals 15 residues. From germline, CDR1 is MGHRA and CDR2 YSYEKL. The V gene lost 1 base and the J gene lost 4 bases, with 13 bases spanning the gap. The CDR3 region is CASSQVETATYGYTF. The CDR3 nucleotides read TGCGCCAGCAGCCAAGTAGAGACGGCTACCTATGGCTACACCTTC.

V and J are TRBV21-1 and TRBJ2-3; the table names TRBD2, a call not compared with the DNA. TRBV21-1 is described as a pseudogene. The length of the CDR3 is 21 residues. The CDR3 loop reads CADQQNLQAPPGGPGTDTQYF. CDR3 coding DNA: TGTGCCGACCAGCAAAACCTCCAAGCCCCGCCCGGGGGACCGGGGACAGATACGCAGTATTTT.

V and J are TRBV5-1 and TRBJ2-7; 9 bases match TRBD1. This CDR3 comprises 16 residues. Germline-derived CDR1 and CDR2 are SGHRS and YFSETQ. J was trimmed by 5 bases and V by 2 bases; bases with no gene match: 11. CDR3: CASSLIPGTGSHEQYF. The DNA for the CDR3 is TGCGCCAGCAGCTTAATTCCCGGGACAGGGTCCCACGAGCAGTACTTC.

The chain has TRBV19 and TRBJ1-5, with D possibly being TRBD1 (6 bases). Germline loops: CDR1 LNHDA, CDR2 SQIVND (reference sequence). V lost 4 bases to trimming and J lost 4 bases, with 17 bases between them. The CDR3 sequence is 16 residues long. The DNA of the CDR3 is TGTGCCAGTAGTACCATGGACAGTTGGGGGAATCAGCCCCAGCATTTT. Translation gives CASSTMDSWGNQPQHF. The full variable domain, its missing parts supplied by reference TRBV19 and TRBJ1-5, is DGGITQSPKYLFRKEGQNVTLSCEQNLNHDAMYWYRQDPGQGLRLIYYSQIVNDFQKGDIAEGYSVSREKKESFPLTVTSAQKNPTAFYLCASSTMDSWGNQPQHFGDGTRLSIL.

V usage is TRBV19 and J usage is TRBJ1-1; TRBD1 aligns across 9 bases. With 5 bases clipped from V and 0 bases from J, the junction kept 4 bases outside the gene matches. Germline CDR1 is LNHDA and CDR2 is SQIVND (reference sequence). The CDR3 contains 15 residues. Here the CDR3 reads CASSDRGIMNTEAFF. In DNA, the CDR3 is TGTGCCAGTAGTGACAGGGGGATCATGAACACTGAAGCTTTCTTT.

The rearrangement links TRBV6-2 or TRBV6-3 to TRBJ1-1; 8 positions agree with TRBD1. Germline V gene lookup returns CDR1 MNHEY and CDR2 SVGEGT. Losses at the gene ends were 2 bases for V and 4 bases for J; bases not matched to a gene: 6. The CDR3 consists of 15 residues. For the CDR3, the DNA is TGTGCCAGCAGTTACGAACGGACAGGGTTCACTGAAGCTTTCTTT. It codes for CASSYERTGFTEAFF.

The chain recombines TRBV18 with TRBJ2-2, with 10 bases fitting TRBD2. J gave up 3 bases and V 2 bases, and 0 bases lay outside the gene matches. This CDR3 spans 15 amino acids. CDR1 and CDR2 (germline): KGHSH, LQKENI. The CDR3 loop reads CASSPSGGDTGELFF. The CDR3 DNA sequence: TGTGCCAGCTCACCAAGCGGGGGGGACACCGGGGAGCTGTTTTTT.

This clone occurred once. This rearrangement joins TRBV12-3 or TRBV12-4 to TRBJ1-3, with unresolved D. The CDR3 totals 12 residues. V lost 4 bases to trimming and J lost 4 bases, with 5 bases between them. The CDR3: CASSSTGNTIYF. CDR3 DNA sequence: TGTGCCAGCAGTTCTACCGGAAACACCATATATTTT.

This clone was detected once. In DNA form, the CDR3 reads TGTGCCAGCAGTCTACCGGGACAGAAGAACACTGAAGCTTTCTTT. Protein sequence: CASSLPGQKNTEAFF. The V and J genes are TRBV6-5 and TRBJ1-1; 7 bases fit TRBD1. Unmatched junction bases numbered 7, after V lost 5 bases and J lost 1 base. Per the germline V gene, CDR1 is MNHEY and CDR2 is SVGAGI. The CDR3 is made up of 15 amino acids.

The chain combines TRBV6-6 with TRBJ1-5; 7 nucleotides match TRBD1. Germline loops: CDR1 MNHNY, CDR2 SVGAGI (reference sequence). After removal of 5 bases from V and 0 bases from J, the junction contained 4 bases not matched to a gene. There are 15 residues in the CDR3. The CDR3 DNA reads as TGTGCCAGCAGTGTGGACAGGAGTAGCAATCAGCCCCAGCATTTT. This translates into CASSVDRSSNQPQHF.

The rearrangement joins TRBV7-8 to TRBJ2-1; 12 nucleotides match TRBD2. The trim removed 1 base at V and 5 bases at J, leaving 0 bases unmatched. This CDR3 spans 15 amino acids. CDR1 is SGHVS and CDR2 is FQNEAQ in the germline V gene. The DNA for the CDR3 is TGTGCCAGCAGCTTAGGACTAGCGGGAGACAATGAGCAGTTCTTC. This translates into CASSLGLAGDNEQFF.

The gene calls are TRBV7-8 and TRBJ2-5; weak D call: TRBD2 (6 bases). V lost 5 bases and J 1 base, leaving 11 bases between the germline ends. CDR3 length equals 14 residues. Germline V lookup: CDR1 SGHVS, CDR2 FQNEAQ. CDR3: CASSITSSQETQYF. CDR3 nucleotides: TGTGCCAGCAGCATTACTAGCAGCCAAGAGACCCAGTACTTC.

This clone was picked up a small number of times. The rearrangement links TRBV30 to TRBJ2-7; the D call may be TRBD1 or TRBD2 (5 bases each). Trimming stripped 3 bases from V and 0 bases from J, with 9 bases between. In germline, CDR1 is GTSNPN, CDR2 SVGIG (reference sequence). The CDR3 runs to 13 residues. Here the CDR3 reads CAWRRGGSYEQYF. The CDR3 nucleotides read TGTGCCTGGAGGAGGGGCGGCTCCTACGAGCAGTACTTC.

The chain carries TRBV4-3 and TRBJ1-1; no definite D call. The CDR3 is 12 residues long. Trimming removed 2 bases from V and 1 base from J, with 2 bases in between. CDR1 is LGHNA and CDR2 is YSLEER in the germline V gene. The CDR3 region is CASSQTNTEAFF. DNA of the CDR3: TGCGCCAGCAGCCAAACGAACACTGAAGCTTTCTTT.

The CDR3 reads CASSDSTGSGTDTQYF. The CDR3 coding sequence is TGTGCCAGCAGTGACTCGACAGGGTCGGGCACAGATACGCAGTATTTT. The V call is TRBV6-4, the J call TRBJ2-3; TRBD1 aligns across 7 bases. The germline CDR1 and CDR2 sequences are MRHNA and SNTAGT. V shed 0 bases, J shed 1 base, and the junction held 4 bases outside the gene matches. There are 16 residues in the CDR3.

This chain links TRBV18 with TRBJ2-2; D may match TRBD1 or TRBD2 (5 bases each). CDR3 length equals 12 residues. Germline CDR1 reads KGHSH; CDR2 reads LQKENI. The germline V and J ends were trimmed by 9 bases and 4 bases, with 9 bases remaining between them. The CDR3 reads CASGDLTGELFF. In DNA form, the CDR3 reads TGTGCCAGTGGGGACCTCACCGGGGAGCTGTTTTTT.

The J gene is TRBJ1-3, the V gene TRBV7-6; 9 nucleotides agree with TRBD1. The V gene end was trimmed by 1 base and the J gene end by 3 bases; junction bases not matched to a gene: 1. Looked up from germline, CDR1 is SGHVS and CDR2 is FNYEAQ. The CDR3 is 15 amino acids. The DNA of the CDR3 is TGTGCCAGCAGCTTAGGACAGGGGGATGGAAACACCATATATTTT. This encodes CASSLGQGDGNTIYF. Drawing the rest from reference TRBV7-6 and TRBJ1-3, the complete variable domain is GAGVSQSPRYKVTKRGQDVALRCDPISGHVSLYWYRQALGQGPEFLTYFNYEAQQDKSGLPNDRFSAERPEGSISTLTIQRTEQRDSAMYRCASSLGQGDGNTIYFGEGSWLTVV.

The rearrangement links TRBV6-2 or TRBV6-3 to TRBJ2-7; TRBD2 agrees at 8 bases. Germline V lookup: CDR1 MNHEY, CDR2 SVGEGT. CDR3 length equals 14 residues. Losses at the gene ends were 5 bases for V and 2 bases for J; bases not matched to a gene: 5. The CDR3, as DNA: TGTGCCAGCAGTGGGAGCGGGGGTACCTACGAGCAGTACTTC. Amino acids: CASSGSGGTYEQYF.

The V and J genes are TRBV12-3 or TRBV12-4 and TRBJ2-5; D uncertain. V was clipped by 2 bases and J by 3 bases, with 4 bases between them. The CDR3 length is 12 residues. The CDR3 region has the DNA TGTGCCAGCAGTTTAACAGAAGAGACCCAGTACTTC. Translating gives CASSLTEETQYF.

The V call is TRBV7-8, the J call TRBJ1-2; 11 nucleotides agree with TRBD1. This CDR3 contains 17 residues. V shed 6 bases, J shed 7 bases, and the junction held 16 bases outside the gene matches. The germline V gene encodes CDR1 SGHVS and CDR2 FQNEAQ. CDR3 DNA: TGTGCCAGCAGTTCAAGTCCCCGGACAGGGGGCTTCTCTGGCTACACCTTC. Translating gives CASSSSPRTGGFSGYTF.

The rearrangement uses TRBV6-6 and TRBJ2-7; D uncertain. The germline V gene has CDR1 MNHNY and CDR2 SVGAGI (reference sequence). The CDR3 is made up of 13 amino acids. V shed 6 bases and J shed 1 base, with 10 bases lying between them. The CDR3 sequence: CASSAGESYEQYF. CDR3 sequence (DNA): TGTGCCAGCAGCGCAGGAGAATCCTACGAGCAGTACTTC.